The clone carrying this T cell receptor (beta chain) was observed a handful of times. These data come from a study of T cells in Graves' hyperthyroidism and ophthalmopathy. At least 3 on the Clinical Activity Score was recorded for ophthalmopathy patients, who also had NOSPECS grade at least 4 and duration under 3 months. Exclusion of patients followed from uncontrolled infection, other autoimmune disease, pregnancy or lactation. The PBMCs studied were ones that came from 9 to 10 ml fresh peripheral blood. Regions amplified from RNA transcripts were the TCR beta CDR3 regions. HTBI primers were the set used in a first-round RT-PCR of the TCR CDR3. MiXCR was run by TCRdb on the multiplex PCR reads, yielding one entry per CDR3 protein. This sample has 490,000 or so distinct CDR3 sequences, with roughly 16% found just once. Sequenced: blood. This sequence was found in a woman younger than 45 with Graves' ophthalmopathy.

This CDR3 is CASSQEETSGTDTQYF. Written as DNA, the CDR3 is TGCGCCAGCAGCCAAGAAGAAACCAGCGGCACAGATACGCAGTATTTT. The rearrangement joins TRBV4-1 to TRBJ2-3; no definite D call. Germline CDR1 reads MGHRA; CDR2 reads YSYEKL. Between the trimmed V and J ends, which lost 0 bases and 1 base, there was a span of 11 bases. The length of the CDR3 is 16 residues.